This T cell receptor (beta chain) was sequenced for a study of vaccination and CD4 T cells after COVID-19. Comment on this clonotype: The antigen remains undetermined.

The germline CDR1 and CDR2 sequences are MDHEN and SYDVKM. Trimming shortened V by 6 bases and J by 1 base, and 15 bases separated the two germline ends. The CDR3 has 15 amino acids. Sample treatment: approximately nine-day PBMC culture with coronavirus spike peptide pools or control peptides (ViraFEST assay). Positive PCR tests dated from March to December 2020, predating US Alpha, Beta and Delta variants. Half-medium changes with fresh IL-2 medium occurred on days 3 and 7. Having spent ten to eleven days in culture, CD4+ T cells were then isolated by negative selection. Sequencing of DNA taken from cultured CD4+ T cells relied on the Oncomine TCR Beta short-read assay. TCRdb re-called the PCR reads with MiXCR, one entry per CDR3 protein. The data contain about 14,000 distinct CDR3 sequences, about 45% of them seen just once; the ten biggest clones take up less than 15%.

This receptor was obtained from a human donor who had recovered from COVID-19. The sequencing input was CD4+ T cells from blood, cultured in vitro. The V call is TRBV28, the J call TRBJ1-1, with D perhaps TRBD1 (6 bases). CDR3 sequence: CASSPTWGQNTEAFF. The CDR3 nucleotides are TGTGCCAGCAGCCCCACATGGGGGCAGAACACTGAAGCTTTCTTT.